These 20 T cell receptor beta chains were all obtained from the same sample, sequenced in a study of beta chain features in type 1 diabetes. Overall study findings and caveats: TCRB CDR3 length was moderately but significantly reduced in all four CD4+ subsets of Type 1 diabetes patients.

These receptors are not linked to any known antigen. Investigators reverse transcribed all isolated RNA, so they sequenced expressed TCRB transcripts. Sequencing was performed with immunoSEQ multiplex PCR; in TCRdb, only in-frame clones are kept and a portion is missing. The sample contains some 240,000 clones, approximately 16% of which appear only once. The sample consisted of naive CD4+ T cells from blood. The origin of the receptors is a man aged 30-40 years with type 1 diabetes.

This chain connects TRBV7-3 to TRBJ2-1, with 8 bases lining up with TRBD2. The CDR3 totals 15 residues. With V trimmed by 0 bases and J by 4 bases, 2 bases remained unmatched. CDR1 is SGHTA, CDR2 FQGTGA, per germline. CDR3 nucleotide sequence: TGTGCCAGCAGCTTAACGCGGGAGGTATACAATGAGCAGTTCTTC. Its protein is CASSLTREVYNEQFF.

This clone was seen only a few times. The chain uses TRBV18 and TRBJ2-7, with TRBD2 as a possible D gene (6 bases). The CDR3 spans 15 residues. Trimming pared 4 bases from V and 6 bases from J, leaving 19 bases between. The germline CDR1 and CDR2 sequences are KGHSH and LQKENI. This CDR3 reads CASSLITGVSPEQYF. The DNA for the CDR3 is TGTGCCAGCTCACTTATAACGGGAGTATCGCCCGAGCAGTACTTC.

The chain couples TRBV29-1 to TRBJ2-1, with TRBD1 identical over 7 bases. V lost 7 bases and J lost 5; bases outside the gene matches: 8. The germline V gene has CDR1 SQVTM and CDR2 ANQGSEA. CDR3 length: 13 amino acids. The CDR3 loop is CSASRGLDNEQFF. CDR3 coding DNA: TGCAGCGCCTCGAGGGGGCTCGACAATGAGCAGTTCTTC.

The chain joins TRBV7-9 to TRBJ2-5; the match to TRBD1 covers 8 bases. The CDR3 is made up of 14 amino acids. V lost 2 bases and J lost 14; bases outside the gene matches: 13. CDR1 SEHNR and CDR2 FQNEAQ come from the germline V gene (reference sequence). The chain's CDR3 is CASSLSQGAGLCYF. CDR3 coding DNA: TGTGCCAGCAGCTTAAGCCAGGGGGCTGGACTGTGCTACTTC.

This chain uses TRBV20-1 with TRBJ2-7; D gene uncertain. V lost 6 bases to trimming and J lost 3 bases, with 9 bases between them. From germline, CDR1 is DFQATT and CDR2 SNEGSKA (reference sequence). This CDR3 spans 11 amino acids. The CDR3: CSANPHYEQYF. For the CDR3, the DNA is TGCAGTGCAAACCCCCACTACGAGCAGTACTTC.

V usage is TRBV4-1 and J usage is TRBJ2-5; maybe TRBD1 (6 bases). The CDR3 loop spans 11 amino acids. Per the germline V gene, CDR1 is MGHRA and CDR2 is YSYEKL. Trimming stripped 4 bases from V and 11 bases from J, with 11 bases between. CDR3 residues: CASSLAGTQYF. The CDR3 DNA follows: TGCGCCAGCAGCCTCGCCGGGACACAGTACTTC.

The chain has TRBV5-1 and TRBJ2-5; 11 bases are shared with TRBD2. The CDR3 extends over 15 amino acids. V shed 3 bases, J shed 4 bases, and the junction held 5 bases outside the gene matches. Germline CDR1 SGHRS, CDR2 YFSETQ. CDR3 coding DNA: TGCGCCAGCAGCTCACTAGCGGGAGCGGGAGAGACCCAGTACTTC. Translating it yields CASSSLAGAGETQYF.

This clone has more than one count but fewer than ten. The V call is TRBV29-1, the J call TRBJ2-5; 8 bases match TRBD2. This CDR3 is built from 14 residues. The germline V gene encodes CDR1 SQVTM and CDR2 ANQGSEA. After removal of 7 bases from V and 4 bases from J, the junction contained 11 bases not matched to a gene. CDR3 sequence: CSGLRSGGRETQYF. The CDR3 DNA follows: TGCAGCGGATTGCGATCGGGGGGGCGAGAGACCCAGTACTTC. Full variable domain (missing parts from reference TRBV29-1 and TRBJ2-5): SAVISQKPSRDICQRGTSLTIQCQVDSQVTMMFWYRQQPGQSLTLIATANQGSEATYESGFVIDKFPISRPNLTFSTLTVSNMSPEDSSIYLCSGLRSGGRETQYFGPGTRLLVL.

This clone was picked up a small number of times. For the CDR3, the DNA is TGTGCCAGCTCACCCGGGACAGGCCAAGAGACCCAGTACTTC. It specifies CASSPGTGQETQYF. This chain links TRBV18 with TRBJ2-5; 8 bases are a match to TRBD1. The J segment lost 1 base and the V segment lost 3 bases, leaving 1 base of the junction unmatched. Germline loops: CDR1 KGHSH, CDR2 LQKENI. The CDR3 is 14 amino acids.

The sample holds a few counts of this clone. V is TRBV29-1 and J is TRBJ2-4; 8 bases map to TRBD2. With V trimmed by 1 base and J by 7 bases, 3 bases remained unmatched. The CDR3 is 13 residues long. Germline V gives CDR1 SQVTM, CDR2 ANQGSEA. CDR3 sequence: CSVEAGGWNIQYF. The CDR3 nucleotides read TGCAGCGTTGAAGCGGGAGGGTGGAACATTCAGTACTTC. Full variable domain (remainder filled in from reference TRBV29-1 and TRBJ2-4): SAVISQKPSRDICQRGTSLTIQCQVDSQVTMMFWYRQQPGQSLTLIATANQGSEATYESGFVIDKFPISRPNLTFSTLTVSNMSPEDSSIYLCSVEAGGWNIQYFGAGTRLSVL.

Only a few counts were recorded for this clone. The gene calls are TRBV29-1 and TRBJ2-3, with 7 bases identical to TRBD2. Germline CDR1 and CDR2: SQVTM and ANQGSEA. The CDR3 is 13 residues long. V trimming: 2 bases; J trimming: 1 base; junction bases outside the gene matches: 0. DNA of the CDR3: TGCAGCGTTGAAACTAGCGGCACAGATACGCAGTATTTT. Translation: CSVETSGTDTQYF.

The chain recombines TRBV25-1 with TRBJ2-5, with 8 bases fitting TRBD2. Germline loops: CDR1 MGHDK, CDR2 SYGVNS. This CDR3 has 16 amino acids. The V segment lost 3 bases and the J segment 1 base; nucleotides outside the gene matches: 7. CDR3 amino acids: CASSEGPGLGQETQYF. The CDR3 DNA reads as TGTGCCAGCAGTGAGGGACCGGGACTAGGCCAAGAGACCCAGTACTTC.

J is TRBJ2-5 and V is TRBV30, with TRBD2 identical over 8 bases. V lost 2 bases to trimming and J lost 5 bases; unmatched junction nucleotides: 7. Germline CDR1 reads GTSNPN; CDR2 reads SVGIG (reference sequence). There are 14 residues in the CDR3. The CDR3 spells CAWSRSGSRETQYF. The DNA of the CDR3 is TGTGCCTGGAGTAGAAGCGGGAGCCGGGAGACCCAGTACTTC.

The chain is built from TRBV25-1 and TRBJ2-7; D remains ambiguous. Germline CDR1 reads MGHDK; CDR2 reads SYGVNS. This CDR3 spans 12 amino acids. V lost 6 bases and J lost 2, with 8 bases in between. This CDR3 reads CASRTNTYEQYF. As DNA, the CDR3 is TGTGCCAGCAGGACCAATACCTACGAGCAGTACTTC.

This clone has only a few counts. The genes are TRBV27 and TRBJ2-5; 7 nucleotides align to TRBD1. The CDR3 is 16 amino acids. Germline V gene sequence: CDR1 MNHEY, CDR2 SMNVEV (reference sequence). J gave up 1 base and V 5 bases, and 10 bases lay outside the gene matches. CDR3 nucleotides: TGTGCCAGCAGTCTCCGACAGGGCAAGACCCAAGAGACCCAGTACTTC. This sequence encodes CASSLRQGKTQETQYF.

The chain links TRBV9 to TRBJ1-1, with D possibly matching TRBD1 (5 bases). The CDR3 runs 15 residues. Germline V gene data show CDR1 as SGDLS and CDR2 as YYNGEE. Trimming removed 0 bases from V and 6 bases from J, with 15 bases in between. The chain's CDR3 is CASSVAATGTAEAFF. CDR3 DNA: TGTGCCAGCAGCGTAGCGGCTACAGGTACAGCTGAAGCTTTCTTT.

The chain is built from TRBV19 and TRBJ2-1; perhaps TRBD2 as D (5 bases). CDR3 length: 16 residues. Germline V gives CDR1 LNHDA, CDR2 SQIVND (reference sequence). V was cut by 5 bases and J by 2 bases, with 16 bases left in between. The CDR3 DNA follows: TGTGCCAGTAGTTACTTACCCTCCGGGACCTACAATGAGCAGTTCTTC. This encodes CASSYLPSGTYNEQFF.

V usage is TRBV18 and J usage is TRBJ2-3; 8 bases align to TRBD1. V dropped 3 bases and J dropped 3; count of bases not matched to a gene: 2. CDR1 KGHSH and CDR2 LQKENI come from the germline V gene. The CDR3 consists of 14 residues. The CDR3 is CASSPGQATDTQYF. Written as DNA, the CDR3 is TGTGCCAGCTCACCGGGACAGGCGACAGATACGCAGTATTTT.

The chain carries TRBV7-2 and TRBJ2-7; D might be TRBD2 (5 bases). The CDR3 spans 15 residues. Germline-derived CDR1 and CDR2 are SGHTA and FQGNSA. V lost 0 bases and J 0 bases, leaving 9 bases between the germline ends. CDR3 region: CASSLAGVSSYEQYF. In nucleotides, the CDR3 is TGTGCCAGCAGCTTAGCCGGGGTCAGCTCCTACGAGCAGTACTTC.

This chain uses TRBV4-1 with TRBJ2-3; maybe TRBD1 (5 bases). Germline CDR1 is MGHRA and CDR2 is YSYEKL. V gave up 1 base and J gave up 0 bases, with 14 bases separating them. The CDR3 is made up of 17 amino acids. The CDR3 loop reads CASSQVRQRPSTDTQYF. The DNA of the CDR3 is TGCGCCAGCAGCCAAGTAAGACAGCGACCTAGCACAGATACGCAGTATTTT.